The sequence of this TCR beta chain was determined in a study of blood T cell repertoires in COVID-19. In the source study's methods: Estimates of nucleated cell counts were drawn from the amplification of reference gene primers. Data came from immunoSEQ multiplex PCR; TCRdb stores just in-frame clones and leaves some out. That table gives V, J and clone size, and the DNA gave D and trimming. The sample has some 330,000 clones, roughly 90% seen once. V was pared by 1 base and J by 1 base, with 14 bases between. CDR1 is LNHNV, CDR2 YYDKDF, per germline (reference sequence). This CDR3 spans 17 amino acids.

This TCR came from a woman younger than 45 who had recovered from COVID-19. The sequenced sample consisted of PBMCs or T cells enriched from blood (not recorded which). The gene calls are TRBV15 and TRBJ1-5; unclear D gene. CDR3: CATSRVAPAESNQPQHF. DNA for the CDR3: TGTGCCACCAGCAGAGTCGCCCCCGCGGAGAGCAATCAGCCCCAGCATTTT.